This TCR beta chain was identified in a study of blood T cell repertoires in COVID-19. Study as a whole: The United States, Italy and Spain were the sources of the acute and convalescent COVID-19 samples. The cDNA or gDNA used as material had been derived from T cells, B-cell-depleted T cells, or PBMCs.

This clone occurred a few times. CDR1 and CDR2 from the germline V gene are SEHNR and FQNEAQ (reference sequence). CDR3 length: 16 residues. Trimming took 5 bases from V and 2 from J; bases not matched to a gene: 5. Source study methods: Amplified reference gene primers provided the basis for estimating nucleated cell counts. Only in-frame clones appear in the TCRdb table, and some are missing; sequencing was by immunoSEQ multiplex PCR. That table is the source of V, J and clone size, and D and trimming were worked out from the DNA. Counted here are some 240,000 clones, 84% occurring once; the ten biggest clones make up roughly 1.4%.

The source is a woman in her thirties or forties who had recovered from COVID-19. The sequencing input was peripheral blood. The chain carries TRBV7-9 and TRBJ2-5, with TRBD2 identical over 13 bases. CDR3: CASSTSTSGGQETQYF. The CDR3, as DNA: TGTGCCAGCAGCACATCGACTAGCGGGGGGCAAGAGACCCAGTACTTC.